A selection of T cell receptor beta chains follows, all from one sample in a study of T cell responses to AZD1222 COVID-19 vaccine. Sequencing was performed with immunoSEQ multiplex PCR; in TCRdb, only in-frame clones are kept and a portion is missing. The table shows 150,000 or so clones, with roughly 80% occurring only once. The input for sequencing was peripheral blood, taken on day 0 of MenACWY control vaccination. Every receptor here comes from an adult in good health. Each CDR3 is given without its conserved first and last residue. Each record gives: J gene, V gene, CDR3 protein.

TRBJ1-5 TRBV19 ASSRYADDNQPQH
TRBJ1-5 TRBV18 ASSPGQPNQPQH
TRBJ2-5 TRBV21-1 ASSPIGGPCETQY
TRBJ1-4 TRBV28 ASRPGQGHEKLF
TRBJ2-7 TRBV7-3 ASSSYGDEQY
TRBJ1-3 TRBV7-8 ASSSEILSGNTIY
TRBJ2-7 TRBV4-2 ASSQDQALYEQY
TRBJ2-2 TRBV9 ASSGLRQNTGELF
TRBJ2-7 TRBV5-1 ASSLGSPSLSYEQY
TRBJ1-6 TRBV6-4 ASREQTLGNSPLH
TRBJ2-5 TRBV3-1/TRBV3-2 ASSPEGQETQY
TRBJ2-3 TRBV21-1 ASSSPGQRGAHVTQY
TRBJ1-5 TRBV19 ASRKGAAGNQPQH
TRBJ1-1 TRBV18 ASSLRTEAF
TRBJ1-5 TRBV28 ASGRPNQPQH
TRBJ1-5 TRBV19 ASSAQGPRDQPQH
TRBJ1-6 TRBV6-5 ASKTGNNSPLH
TRBJ1-1 TRBV19 ASSIEQVNTEAF
TRBJ2-1 TRBV18 ASSPGWNEQF
TRBJ1-5 TRBV28 ASSQIGHIQPQH
TRBJ1-1 TRBV19 ASSPYGTGNTEAF
TRBJ1-4 TRBV28 ASSGRQGVEKLF
TRBJ1-2 TRBV5-8 ASSPLRGPNYGYT
TRBJ1-6 TRBV28 ASTNPGTLALH
TRBJ2-5 TRBV9 ASSGGGGQETQY
TRBJ2-1 TRBV19 ASSIGGYERQF
TRBJ1-3 TRBV4-1 ASSYDGQGNTIY
TRBJ2-7 TRBV9 ASSVVPSQEQY
TRBJ1-1 TRBV12-3/TRBV12-4 ASAPSGGRVAF
TRBJ1-6 TRBV5-4 ASNVRGAGGNSPLH
TRBJ1-1 TRBV18 ASSSRQGTTEAF
TRBJ1-5 TRBV30 AASTGGASLQPQH
TRBJ1-6 TRBV6-5 ASRIGQGNNSPLH
TRBJ2-1 TRBV9 ASARQGAGNNEQF
TRBJ2-3 TRBV24-1 ATKTGSTDTQY
TRBJ2-3 TRBV2 ASSEMGWGLTDTQY
TRBJ1-2 TRBV27 ASSLSPNRGYT
TRBJ1-6 TRBV28 ASSQTGFDNSPLH
TRBJ2-2 TRBV5-1 ASSTTSGANTGELF
TRBJ1-3 TRBV28 ASTVGGRIGNTIY
TRBJ2-2 TRBV7-3 ASSPTGRELF
TRBJ1-5 TRBV19 ASSDTGTGGNQPQH
TRBJ2-3 TRBV24-1 ATSDDSTDTQY
TRBJ2-2 TRBV30 AWTGGPNTGELF
TRBJ1-2 TRBV29-1 SVEGGYGYGYT
TRBJ1-1 TRBV10-2 ASRDRFEGEAF
TRBJ1-1 TRBV3-1/TRBV3-2 ASTHRDSVYTEAF
TRBJ1-2 TRBV5-3 ARSPGRAGYT
TRBJ2-5 TRBV7-2 ASSLDLAGGRRETQY
TRBJ2-5 TRBV9 ASSARDRRETQY
TRBJ1-2 TRBV20-1 SAFKEGGYT
TRBJ1-2 TRBV7-8 ASSSLVGSTNYGYT
TRBJ1-5 TRBV11-2 ASSPTFGNQPQH